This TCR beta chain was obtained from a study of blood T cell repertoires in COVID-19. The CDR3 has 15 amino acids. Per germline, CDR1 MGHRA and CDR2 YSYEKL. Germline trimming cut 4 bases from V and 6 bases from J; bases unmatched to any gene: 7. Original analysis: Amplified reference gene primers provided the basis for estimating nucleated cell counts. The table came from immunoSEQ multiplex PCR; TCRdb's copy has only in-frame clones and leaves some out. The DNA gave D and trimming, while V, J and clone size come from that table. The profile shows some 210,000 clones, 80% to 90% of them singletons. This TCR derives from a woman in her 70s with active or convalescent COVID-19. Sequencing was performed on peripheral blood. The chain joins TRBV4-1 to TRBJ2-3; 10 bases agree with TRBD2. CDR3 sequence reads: CASSPGLALADTQYF. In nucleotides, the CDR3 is TGCGCCAGCAGCCCGGGACTAGCGCTTGCCGATACGCAGTATTTT.